This T cell receptor beta chain derives from a study of T cells after yellow fever vaccination. The CDR3 is 13 residues long. V lost 5 bases and J 10 bases, leaving 16 bases between the germline ends. This clonotype was recorded many times. TCRdb processed the 5' RACE reads anew with MiXCR; each CDR3 protein has one entry. Of hundreds of thousands of distinct CDR3 sequences in the sample, roughly 4.3% are singletons; the top ten hold around 25%. The sequence derives from a man aged 18-30 years who received the YFV17D yellow fever vaccine. V gene TRBV12-3 or TRBV12-4 combines with J gene TRBJ2-3, with D perhaps TRBD1 or TRBD2 (5 bases each). The source material was PBMCs, sampled 5 days after the yellow fever booster vaccination. CDR3 coding DNA: TGTGCCAGCAGTCCTCAGGAGGCCAGGGCGCAGTATTTT. Translating it yields CASSPQEARAQYF.